This TCR beta chain is drawn from a study of shared clonotypes between healthy human individuals. With respect to this clone: Antigen specificity is unknown.

Looked up from germline, CDR1 is LNHDA and CDR2 is SQIVND (reference sequence). The CDR3 loop spans 13 amino acids. Losses at the gene ends were 10 bases for V and 0 bases for J; bases not matched to a gene: 4. The study, taken as a whole, reports: Roughly 5% of naive CD4 clonotypes were common to a handful of donors.

Measured with immunoSEQ multiplex PCR; TCRdb has only the in-frame clones, and not every one. Of hundreds of thousands of clones listed, about 74% are singletons. V is TRBV19 and J is TRBJ1-1; 8 bases line up with TRBD1. Sequenced sample: memory CD4+ T cells sorted from blood. Subset meaning: CD45RA-negative fraction. The TCR originated in a woman aged 30 to 39 in good health. CDR3 sequence: CATGQVMNTEAFF. As DNA, the CDR3 is TGTGCCACGGGACAGGTTATGAACACTGAAGCTTTCTTT.